Presented here are 27 T cell receptor beta chains from one specimen sequenced in a study of shared clonotypes between healthy human individuals. Some clones are missing from TCRdb's copy, which holds only in-frame ones; the method was immunoSEQ multiplex PCR. The sample yields a few hundred thousand clones, around four fifths seen once. The specimen was memory CD4+ T cells sorted from blood. Subset reported: CD45RA-negative fraction. The receptor source for this set is a man aged 25-45 years in good health.

V and J are TRBV6-6 and TRBJ2-3; no firm D call. V lost 0 bases, J lost 6 bases, and 4 bases lay in between. Germline loops: CDR1 MNHNY, CDR2 SVGAGI (reference sequence). There are 12 residues in the CDR3. The DNA for the CDR3 is TGTGCCAGCAGTTACTCGGTCGATACGCAGTATTTT. It yields the protein CASSYSVDTQYF.

The chain couples TRBV29-1 to TRBJ2-1; 8 bases agree with TRBD2. Germline values: CDR1 SQVTM, CDR2 ANQGSEA. There are 13 residues in the CDR3. V shed 5 bases and J 9 bases; nucleotides not matched to a gene: 9. CDR3 sequence reads: CSVRLAGGGEQFF. CDR3 bases: TGCAGCGTTAGACTAGCCGGGGGGGGTGAGCAGTTCTTC.

The J gene is TRBJ1-1, the V gene TRBV27; 11 nucleotides align to TRBD1. The CDR3 sequence is 13 residues long. The V gene's germline CDR1 is MNHEY and CDR2 SMNVEV (reference sequence). After removal of 6 bases from V and 4 bases from J, the junction contained 1 base not matched to a gene. DNA of the CDR3: TGTGCCAGCAGAGGGACAGGGGGCACTGAAGCTTTCTTT. Translated, it gives CASRGTGGTEAFF.

This clone occurred once. The V gene is TRBV5-6, the J gene TRBJ2-7; 7 positions match TRBD1. The V and J ends lost 2 bases and 6 bases, in that order; junction bases with no gene match: 8. Germline CDR1 and CDR2: SGHDT and YYEEEE. The CDR3 totals 14 residues. CDR3 in amino acids: CASSLWQGDLEQYF. The CDR3 bases are TGTGCCAGCAGCTTATGGCAGGGGGATCTCGAGCAGTACTTC.

A single count supports this clone. This rearrangement joins TRBV18 to TRBJ2-5; 11 bases line up with TRBD1. Germline lookup yields CDR1 KGHSH and CDR2 LQKENI. This CDR3 has 15 residues. V lost 3 bases and J lost 8; bases outside the gene matches: 8. The CDR3 loop reads CASSPWTGGEGTQYF. The CDR3 DNA is TGTGCCAGCTCACCCTGGACAGGGGGCGAAGGTACCCAGTACTTC.

This clone has only one observation. The chain joins TRBV14 to TRBJ1-2; D is unresolved. V shed 4 bases and J shed 3 bases, with 15 bases lying between them. Germline CDR1 SGHDN, CDR2 FVKESK. The length of the CDR3 is 15 residues. CDR3 nucleotide sequence: TGTGCCAGCAGCCCACCGGCGCTGAGGGACTATGGCTACACCTTC. The encoded protein is CASSPPALRDYGYTF.

V usage is TRBV5-4 and J usage is TRBJ1-2; 8 bases agree with TRBD1. V shed 2 bases and J 6 bases; nucleotides not matched to a gene: 12. Germline assignment: CDR1 SGHNT and CDR2 YYREEE (reference sequence). The CDR3 runs to 16 residues. The CDR3 bases are TGTGCCAGCAGCTTTAGCGTCGGACAGGGAGACCATGGCTACACCTTC. Amino acids: CASSFSVGQGDHGYTF.

Turning to this clone: This CDR3 is also generated by other DNA sequences in the sample. This rearrangement joins TRBV11-2 to TRBJ2-3, with a tentative D call TRBD1 (5 bases). CDR3 length: 14 amino acids. In germline, CDR1 is SGHAT, CDR2 FQNNGV. V shed 0 bases and J shed 1 base, with 5 bases lying between them. Here the CDR3 DNA reads TGTGCCAGCAGCTTAGACAGGGGCACAGATACGCAGTATTTT. Protein product: CASSLDRGTDTQYF.

The chain joins TRBV18 to TRBJ2-7, with D possibly matching TRBD1 (6 bases). CDR1 KGHSH and CDR2 LQKENI come from the germline V gene. Deletions cut 3 bases from V and 5 bases from J, with 17 bases between. CDR3 length: 15 residues. Here the CDR3 reads CASSPVGGPRDEQYF. Written as DNA, the CDR3 is TGTGCCAGCTCACCCGTAGGGGGTCCGCGGGACGAGCAGTACTTC.

The table lists this clone with a few counts. This sequence joins TRBV5-4 and TRBJ1-5; a weak D match, TRBD1 (5 bases). Germline CDR1 is SGHNT and CDR2 is YYREEE (reference sequence). The CDR3 has 16 residues. The V end lost 4 bases, the J end lost 0 bases, and 14 bases lay between the germline ends. DNA for the CDR3: TGTGCCAGCAGCCTAGGGGCTCCGGATAGCAATCAGCCCCAGCATTTT. Translated: CASSLGAPDSNQPQHF.

J is TRBJ2-7 and V is TRBV14; D call uncertain. CDR1 SGHDN and CDR2 FVKESK come from the germline V gene. This CDR3 has 12 residues. The ends were cut back, 0 bases at V and 2 bases at J, with 2 bases in the middle. DNA for the CDR3: TGTGCCAGCAGCCAAGAAGCCTACGAGCAGTACTTC. This sequence encodes CASSQEAYEQYF.

In this sample, this clone turned up a few times. The V and J genes are TRBV20-1 and TRBJ1-2; D remains unclear. The V end was cut by 1 base, the J end by 10 bases, with 10 bases between. Germline V CDR1 and CDR2: DFQATT, SNEGSKA (reference sequence). The CDR3 sequence is 11 residues long. CDR3 DNA sequence: TGCAGTGCTAGAGGGGCGGGTACCTACACCTTC. Its protein product is CSARGAGTYTF.

V gene TRBV20-1 combines with J gene TRBJ2-3, with D unresolved. Germline values: CDR1 DFQATT, CDR2 SNEGSKA (reference sequence). Trimming took 0 bases from V and 4 from J, leaving 2 bases between them. The CDR3 has 11 residues. CDR3 sequence reads: CSARDPDTQYF. CDR3 in DNA: TGCAGTGCTAGAGATCCAGATACGCAGTATTTT.

A single count supports this clone. V and J are TRBV18 and TRBJ2-7; D is unresolved. The germline V and J ends were trimmed by 3 bases and 6 bases, with 12 bases remaining between them. Germline-derived CDR1 and CDR2 are KGHSH and LQKENI. This CDR3 has 13 residues. The chain's CDR3 is CASSPSTPPEQYF. The CDR3 nucleotides are TGTGCCAGCTCACCTTCGACTCCCCCCGAGCAGTACTTC. Full variable domain (outside the CDR3, taken from reference TRBV18 and TRBJ2-7): NAGVMQNPRHLVRRRGQEARLRCSPMKGHSHVYWYRQLPEEGLKFMVYLQKENIIDESGMPKERFSAEFPKEGPSILRIQQVVRGDSAAYFCASSPSTPPEQYFGPGTRLTVT.

This chain links TRBV19 with TRBJ2-1, with TRBD1 matching 9 bases. Per the germline V gene, CDR1 is LNHDA and CDR2 is SQIVND (reference sequence). The CDR3 is made up of 15 amino acids. Trimming at V came to 5 bases and at J to 5 bases, leaving 7 bases not matched to a gene. The CDR3 protein is CASSVRDRANNEQFF. CDR3 in DNA: TGTGCCAGTAGTGTCCGGGACAGGGCAAACAATGAGCAGTTCTTC.

The chain employs TRBV2 and TRBJ1-1; D may be TRBD1 (5 bases). The CDR3 runs 12 residues. The germline V gene has CDR1 SNHLY and CDR2 FYNNEI. V was clipped by 6 bases and J by 3 bases, with 8 bases between them. The CDR3 DNA reads TGTGCCAGCAGGCAGGGACACACTGAAGCTTTCTTT. Encoded protein: CASRQGHTEAFF.

The rearrangement joins TRBV14 to TRBJ2-5, with TRBD2 matching 11 bases. Per germline, CDR1 SGHDN and CDR2 FVKESK. The V segment lost 4 bases and the J segment 4 bases; nucleotides outside the gene matches: 17. CDR3 length: 19 residues. The CDR3 nucleotides are TGTGCCAGCAGCCCCGAGGTCCTAGCGGGAGGAGTGGCTGTAGAGACCCAGTACTTC. The encoded protein is CASSPEVLAGGVAVETQYF.

This clone was seen once. This chain uses TRBV2 with TRBJ2-7; 8 bases match TRBD1. V dropped 0 bases and J dropped 3; count of bases not matched to a gene: 10. CDR3 size: 17 residues. CDR1 SNHLY and CDR2 FYNNEI come from the germline V gene. CDR3: CASSEAVNRGNLYEQYF. CDR3 nucleotides: TGTGCCAGCAGTGAAGCAGTTAACAGGGGGAATCTCTACGAGCAGTACTTC. The variable domain in full, completed from reference TRBV2 and TRBJ2-7, reads EPEVTQTPSHQVTQMGQEVILRCVPISNHLYFYWYRQILGQKVEFLVSFYNNEISEKSEIFDDQFSVERPDGSNFTLKIRSTKLEDSAMYFCASSEAVNRGNLYEQYFGPGTRLTVT.

The gene calls are TRBV7-9 and TRBJ2-6; D could derive from TRBD1 or TRBD2 (6 bases each). This CDR3 contains 14 residues. V was pared by 5 bases and J by 4 bases, with 9 bases between. Germline V gene sequence: CDR1 SEHNR, CDR2 FQNEAQ (reference sequence). The CDR3, as DNA: TGTGCCAGCAGCAGGGGGGCCGGGGCCAACGTCCTGACTTTC. It specifies CASSRGAGANVLTF.

The V call is TRBV7-6, the J call TRBJ2-1; TRBD1 matches at 8 bases. Germline assignment: CDR1 SGHVS and CDR2 FNYEAQ. CDR3 size: 16 residues. J gave up 4 bases and V 5 bases, and 10 bases lay outside the gene matches. CDR3 loop: CASSLKTGVPYNEQFF. DNA of the CDR3: TGTGCCAGCAGCCTAAAGACAGGGGTCCCATACAATGAGCAGTTCTTC.

This clone was observed a handful of times. The V gene is TRBV7-2, the J gene TRBJ2-1, with D tentatively TRBD2 (5 bases). The CDR3 consists of 14 residues. V lost 0 bases to trimming and J lost 4 bases, with 7 bases between them. Germline V lookup: CDR1 SGHTA, CDR2 FQGNSA. CDR3 loop: CASSLARDYNEQFF. CDR3 DNA: TGTGCCAGCAGCTTAGCCCGGGATTACAATGAGCAGTTCTTC. The whole variable domain, filled in from reference TRBV7-2 and TRBJ2-1, reads GAGVSQSPSNKVTEKGKDVELRCDPISGHTALYWYRQSLGQGLEFLIYFQGNSAPDKSGLPSDRFSAERTGGSVSTLTIQRTQQEDSAVYLCASSLARDYNEQFFGPGTRLTVL.

The sample holds many counts of this clone. The V gene is TRBV19, the J gene TRBJ1-5, with TRBD1 identical over 7 bases. V dropped 7 bases and J dropped 1; count of bases not matched to a gene: 10. The CDR3 contains 16 residues. Germline V gene data show CDR1 as LNHDA and CDR2 as SQIVND (reference sequence). CDR3 sequence (DNA): TGTGCCAGTAAACACGCAGGGGGAGAAAGCAATCAGCCCCAGCATTTT. The encoded protein is CASKHAGGESNQPQHF.

The V call is TRBV5-1, the J call TRBJ1-1, with 7 bases matching TRBD1. The CDR3 runs to 21 residues. J gave up 0 bases and V 3 bases, and 23 bases lay outside the gene matches. CDR1 and CDR2 from the germline V gene are SGHRS and YFSETQ. As DNA, the CDR3 is TGCGCCAGCAGCTCGATTAGTACCCGAAGAGACAGGGCTTGGATGAACACTGAAGCTTTCTTT. It is translated as CASSSISTRRDRAWMNTEAFF.

The chain joins TRBV14 to TRBJ2-3; 12 bases agree with TRBD2. This CDR3 region has 17 residues. J gave up 3 bases and V 3 bases, and 7 bases lay outside the gene matches. Germline V CDR1 and CDR2: SGHDN, FVKESK. The CDR3 region is CASSQGLLAGGTDTQYF. The CDR3 nucleotides are TGTGCCAGCAGCCAGGGACTACTAGCGGGAGGAACAGATACGCAGTATTTT. Supplemented by reference TRBV14 and TRBJ2-3, the full variable domain reads EAGVTQFPSHSVIEKGQTVTLRCDPISGHDNLYWYRRVMGKEIKFLLHFVKESKQDESGMPNNRFLAERTGGTYSTLKVQPAELEDSGVYFCASSQGLLAGGTDTQYFGPGTRLTVL.

The chain has TRBV12-5 and TRBJ2-3, with D possibly matching TRBD1 (6 bases). Germline CDR1 LGHNT, CDR2 FRNRAP. Trimming took 7 bases from V and 1 from J, leaving 12 bases between them. The length of the CDR3 is 14 residues. The CDR3 nucleotides are TGTGCTAGTGCTAGGGACACCCGCACAGATACGCAGTATTTT. Amino acids: CASARDTRTDTQYF.

In regard to this clone: This sample includes further DNA sequences coding for the same CDR3. V is TRBV5-1 and J is TRBJ2-3; 8 positions match TRBD2. J was trimmed by 2 bases and V by 6 bases; bases with no gene match: 5. The CDR3 runs 14 residues. Germline CDR1 and CDR2: SGHRS and YFSETQ. The CDR3 nucleotides read TGCGCCAGCACCACTAGCGGCTACACAGATACGCAGTATTTT. Encoded protein: CASTTSGYTDTQYF.

J is TRBJ2-5 and V is TRBV5-1; 7 bases are shared with TRBD2. The V gene's germline CDR1 is SGHRS and CDR2 YFSETQ. The CDR3 is 14 amino acids. Germline trimming cut 4 bases from V and 0 bases from J; bases unmatched to any gene: 3. The CDR3 reads CASSLSGYQETQYF. CDR3 nucleotide sequence: TGCGCCAGCAGCCTTAGCGGGTACCAAGAGACCCAGTACTTC.